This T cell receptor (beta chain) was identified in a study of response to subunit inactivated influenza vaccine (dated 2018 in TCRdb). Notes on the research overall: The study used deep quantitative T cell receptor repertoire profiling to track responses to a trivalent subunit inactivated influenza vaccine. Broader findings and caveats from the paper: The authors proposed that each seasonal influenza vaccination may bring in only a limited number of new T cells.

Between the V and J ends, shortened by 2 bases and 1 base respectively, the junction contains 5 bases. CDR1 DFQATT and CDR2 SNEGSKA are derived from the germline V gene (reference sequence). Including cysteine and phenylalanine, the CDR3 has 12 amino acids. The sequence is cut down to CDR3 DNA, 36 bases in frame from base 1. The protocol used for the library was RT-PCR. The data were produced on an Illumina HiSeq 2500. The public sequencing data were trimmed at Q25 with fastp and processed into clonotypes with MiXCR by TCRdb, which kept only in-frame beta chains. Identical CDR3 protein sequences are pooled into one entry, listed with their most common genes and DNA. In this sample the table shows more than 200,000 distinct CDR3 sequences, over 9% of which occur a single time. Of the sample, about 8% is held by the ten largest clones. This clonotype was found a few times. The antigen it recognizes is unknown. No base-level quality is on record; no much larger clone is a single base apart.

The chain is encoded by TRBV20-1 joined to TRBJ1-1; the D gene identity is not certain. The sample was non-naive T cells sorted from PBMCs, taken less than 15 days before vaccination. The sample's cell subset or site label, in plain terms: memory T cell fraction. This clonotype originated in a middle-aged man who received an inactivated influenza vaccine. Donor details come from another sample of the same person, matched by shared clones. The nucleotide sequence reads TGCAGTGCTAGACCGGAGAACACTGAAGCTTTCTTT. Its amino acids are CSARPENTEAFF.